This T cell receptor (beta chain) derives from a study of STAT5B mutations in CD4+ large granular lymphocyte leukemia. For this clone: Its target is not known.

Overall study findings and caveats: No patients shared main leukemic clonotypes, though about 25% appeared at low frequency elsewhere.

Germline V gene lookup returns CDR1 SGHRS and CDR2 YFSETQ. V was clipped by 2 bases and J by 6 bases; unmatched bases: 17. This CDR3 region has 18 residues. Method: immunoSEQ multiplex PCR; TCRdb's copy keeps in-frame clones and lacks some. Of 34,000 or so clones in the sample, about 82% were seen once. Sample: CD4+ T cells from blood buffy coats. The sequence derives from a human donor in good health. The genes are TRBV5-1 and TRBJ2-3, with 8 bases aligning to TRBD2. Here the CDR3 DNA reads TGCGCCAGCAGCTTAACTAGCGGCAGTATTATGGGTATGGATACGCAGTATTTT. It is translated as CASSLTSGSIMGMDTQYF.